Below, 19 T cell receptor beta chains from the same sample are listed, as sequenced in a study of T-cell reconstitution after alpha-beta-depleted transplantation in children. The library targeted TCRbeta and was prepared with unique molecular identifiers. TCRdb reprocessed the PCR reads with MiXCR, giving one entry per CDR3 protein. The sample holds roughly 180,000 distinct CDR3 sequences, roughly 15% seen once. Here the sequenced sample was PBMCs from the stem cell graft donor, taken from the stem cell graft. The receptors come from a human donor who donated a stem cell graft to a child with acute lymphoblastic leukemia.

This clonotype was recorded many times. The CDR3, as DNA: TGTGCCAGCTCACCTAAATCCCGGGGCACCGGGGAGCTGTTTTTT. This gives the protein CASSPKSRGTGELFF. This chain links TRBV18 with TRBJ2-2; tentatively, D is TRBD2 (5 bases). There are 15 residues in the CDR3. Trimming took off 3 bases at V and 4 bases at J, with 12 bases between the two ends. Germline V CDR1 and CDR2: KGHSH, LQKENI.

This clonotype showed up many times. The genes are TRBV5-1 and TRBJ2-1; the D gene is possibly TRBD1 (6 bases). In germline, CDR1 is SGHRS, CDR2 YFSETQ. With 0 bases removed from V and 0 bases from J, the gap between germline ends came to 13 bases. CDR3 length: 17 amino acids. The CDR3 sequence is CASSLATGSTSYNEQFF. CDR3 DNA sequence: TGCGCCAGCAGCTTGGCGACAGGATCTACCTCCTACAATGAGCAGTTCTTC.

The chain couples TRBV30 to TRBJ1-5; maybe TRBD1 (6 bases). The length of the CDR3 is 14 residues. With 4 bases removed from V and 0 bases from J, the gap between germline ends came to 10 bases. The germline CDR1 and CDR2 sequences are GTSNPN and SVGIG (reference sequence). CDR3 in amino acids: CAWTRTDSNQPQHF. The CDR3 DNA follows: TGTGCCTGGACCAGGACAGATAGCAATCAGCCCCAGCATTTT.

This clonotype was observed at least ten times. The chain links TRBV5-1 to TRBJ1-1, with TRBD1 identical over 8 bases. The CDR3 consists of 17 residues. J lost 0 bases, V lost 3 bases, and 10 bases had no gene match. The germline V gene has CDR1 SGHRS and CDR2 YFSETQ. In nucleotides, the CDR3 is TGCGCCAGCAGCTGGAGGACAGGGAATTCTCTGAACACTGAAGCTTTCTTT. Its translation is CASSWRTGNSLNTEAFF. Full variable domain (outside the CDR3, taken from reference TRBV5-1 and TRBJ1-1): KAGVTQTPRYLIKTRGQQVTLSCSPISGHRSVSWYQQTPGQGLQFLFEYFSETQRNKGNFPGRFSGRQFSNSRSEMNVSTLELGDSALYLCASSWRTGNSLNTEAFFGQGTRLTVV.

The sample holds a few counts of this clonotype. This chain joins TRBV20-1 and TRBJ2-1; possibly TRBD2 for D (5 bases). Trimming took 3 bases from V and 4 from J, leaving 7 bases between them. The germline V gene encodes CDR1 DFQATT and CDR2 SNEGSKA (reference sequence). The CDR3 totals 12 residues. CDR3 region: CSASERYNEQFF. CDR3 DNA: TGCAGTGCTAGCGAGCGGTACAATGAGCAGTTCTTC.

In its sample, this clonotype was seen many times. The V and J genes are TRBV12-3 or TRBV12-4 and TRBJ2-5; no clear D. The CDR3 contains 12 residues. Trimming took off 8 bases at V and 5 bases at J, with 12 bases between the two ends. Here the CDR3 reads CASLNMGETQYF. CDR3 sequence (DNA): TGTGCCAGCCTCAACATGGGGGAGACCCAGTACTTC.

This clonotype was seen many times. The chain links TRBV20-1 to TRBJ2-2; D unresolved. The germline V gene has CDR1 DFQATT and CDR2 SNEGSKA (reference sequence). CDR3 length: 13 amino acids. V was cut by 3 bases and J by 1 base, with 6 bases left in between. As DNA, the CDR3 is TGCAGTGCTAGGTTTGGGAACACCGGGGAGCTGTTTTTT. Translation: CSARFGNTGELFF.

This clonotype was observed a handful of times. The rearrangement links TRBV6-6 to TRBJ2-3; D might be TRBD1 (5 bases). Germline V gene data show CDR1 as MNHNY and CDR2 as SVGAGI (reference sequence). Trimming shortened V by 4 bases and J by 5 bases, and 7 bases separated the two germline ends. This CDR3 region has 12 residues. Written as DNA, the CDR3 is TGTGCCAGCAGTTGGGGCGTAGATACGCAGTATTTT. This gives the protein CASSWGVDTQYF.

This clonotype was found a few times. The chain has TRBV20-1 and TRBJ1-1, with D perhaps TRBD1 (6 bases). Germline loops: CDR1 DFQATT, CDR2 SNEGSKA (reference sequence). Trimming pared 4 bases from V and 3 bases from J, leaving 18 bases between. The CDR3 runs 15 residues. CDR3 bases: TGCAGTGCTACTAGAGCTGTCAGGGGCGACACTGAAGCTTTCTTT. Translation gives CSATRAVRGDTEAFF.

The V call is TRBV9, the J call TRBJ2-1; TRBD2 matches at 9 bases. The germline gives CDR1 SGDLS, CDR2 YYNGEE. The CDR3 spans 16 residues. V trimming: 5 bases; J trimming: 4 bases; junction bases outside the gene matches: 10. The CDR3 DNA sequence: TGTGCCAGCAGGCCGCGGGAGGGCCGGGGTTACAATGAGCAGTTCTTC. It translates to CASRPREGRGYNEQFF.

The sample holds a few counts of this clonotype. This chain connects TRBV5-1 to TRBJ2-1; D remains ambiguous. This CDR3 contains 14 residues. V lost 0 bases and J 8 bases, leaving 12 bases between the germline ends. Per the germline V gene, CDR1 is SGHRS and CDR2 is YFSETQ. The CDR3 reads CASSLVTTFHEQFF. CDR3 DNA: TGCGCCAGCAGCTTGGTGACGACTTTTCATGAGCAGTTCTTC.

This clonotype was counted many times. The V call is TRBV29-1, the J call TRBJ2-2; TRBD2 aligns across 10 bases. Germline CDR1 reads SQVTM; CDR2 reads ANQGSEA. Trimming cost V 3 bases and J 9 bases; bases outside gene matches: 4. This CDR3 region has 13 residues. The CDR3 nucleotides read TGCAGCGTTGAGCTAGCGGGAGTCCGGGAGCTGTTTTTT. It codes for CSVELAGVRELFF.

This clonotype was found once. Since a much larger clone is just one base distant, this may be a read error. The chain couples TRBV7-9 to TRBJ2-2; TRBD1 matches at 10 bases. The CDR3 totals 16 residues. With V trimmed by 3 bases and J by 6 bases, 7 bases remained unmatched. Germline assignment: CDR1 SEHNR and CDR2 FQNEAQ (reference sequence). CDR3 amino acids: CASSFGTGDVAGELFF. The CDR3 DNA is TGTGCCAGCAGCTTTGGGACAGGGGATGTTGCCGGGGAGCTGTTTTTT.

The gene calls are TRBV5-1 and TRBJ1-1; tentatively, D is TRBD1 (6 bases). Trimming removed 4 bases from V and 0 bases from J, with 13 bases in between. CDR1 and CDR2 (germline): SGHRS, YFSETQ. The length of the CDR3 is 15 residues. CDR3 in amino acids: CASSGGLQMNTEAFF. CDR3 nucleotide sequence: TGCGCCAGCAGCGGGGGGCTACAGATGAACACTGAAGCTTTCTTT.

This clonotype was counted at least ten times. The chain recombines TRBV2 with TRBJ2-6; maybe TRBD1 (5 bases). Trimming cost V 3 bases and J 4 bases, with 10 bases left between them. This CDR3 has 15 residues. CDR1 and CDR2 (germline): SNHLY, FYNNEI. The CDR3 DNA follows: TGTGCCAGCAGTGATAAAACAGGAGGGGCCAACGTCCTGACTTTC. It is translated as CASSDKTGGANVLTF.

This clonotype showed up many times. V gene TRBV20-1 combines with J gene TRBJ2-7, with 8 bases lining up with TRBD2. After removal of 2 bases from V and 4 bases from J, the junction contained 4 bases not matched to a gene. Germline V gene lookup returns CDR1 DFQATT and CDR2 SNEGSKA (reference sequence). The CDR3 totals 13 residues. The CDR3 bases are TGCAGTGCTAGACCGACTAGCGCTTACGAGCAGTACTTC. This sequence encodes CSARPTSAYEQYF.

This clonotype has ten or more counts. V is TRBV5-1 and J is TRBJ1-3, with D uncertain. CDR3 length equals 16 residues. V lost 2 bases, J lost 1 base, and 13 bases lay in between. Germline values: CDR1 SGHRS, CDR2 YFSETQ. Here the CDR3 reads CASSFLNLGSGNTIYF. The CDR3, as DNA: TGCGCCAGCAGCTTCTTGAACTTAGGTTCTGGAAACACCATATATTTT.

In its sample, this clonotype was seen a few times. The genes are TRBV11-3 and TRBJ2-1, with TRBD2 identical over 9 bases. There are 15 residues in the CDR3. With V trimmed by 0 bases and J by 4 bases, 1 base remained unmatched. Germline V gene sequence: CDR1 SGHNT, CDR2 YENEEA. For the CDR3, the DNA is TGTGCCAGCAGCTTAGAGACTAGCGGATACAATGAGCAGTTCTTC. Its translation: CASSLETSGYNEQFF.

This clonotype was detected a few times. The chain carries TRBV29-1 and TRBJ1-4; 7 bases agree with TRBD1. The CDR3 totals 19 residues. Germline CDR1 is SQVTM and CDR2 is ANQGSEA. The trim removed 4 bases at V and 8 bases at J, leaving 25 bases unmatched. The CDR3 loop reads CSVAYSVATGPGTREKLFF. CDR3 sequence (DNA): TGCAGCGTTGCTTACTCGGTTGCGACAGGGCCCGGTACAAGGGAAAAACTGTTTTTT.